This passage covers 32 T cell receptor beta chains from one sample sequenced in a study of blood T cell repertoires in COVID-19. The assay was immunoSEQ multiplex PCR, and TCRdb's table has in-frame clones only and misses some. The table records roughly 290,000 clones, more than 85% of them present only once. Sequencing input: peripheral blood. These receptors originate from a man younger than 40 with acute or convalescent COVID-19.

The J gene is TRBJ2-3, the V gene TRBV4-1; TRBD2 might be the D (6 bases). The V end lost 2 bases, the J end lost 1 base, and 16 bases lay between the germline ends. The CDR3 loop spans 17 amino acids. Germline loops: CDR1 MGHRA, CDR2 YSYEKL. Here the CDR3 DNA reads TGCGCCAGCAGCCAACTCAACATTGCGGGGCGCACAGATACGCAGTATTTT. This codes for CASSQLNIAGRTDTQYF.

DNA of the CDR3: TGTGCCAGCAGCTTAACCTCTCGGGGAGACACCATATATTTT. It is translated as CASSLTSRGDTIYF. The chain employs TRBV11-2 and TRBJ1-3, with D unresolved. The ends were cut back, 2 bases at V and 8 bases at J, with 13 bases in the middle. This CDR3 is built from 14 residues. Germline V gene lookup returns CDR1 SGHAT and CDR2 FQNNGV.

The genes are TRBV7-9 and TRBJ2-3; 7 bases agree with TRBD2. CDR3 length: 16 residues. Trimming cost V 6 bases and J 2 bases; bases outside gene matches: 11. Germline V gene data show CDR1 as SEHNR and CDR2 as FQNEAQ (reference sequence). CDR3 nucleotide sequence: TGTGCCAGCAGACCCGTCGGGGCGGGGGTCACAGATACGCAGTATTTT. Translating gives CASRPVGAGVTDTQYF.

The chain recombines TRBV19 with TRBJ2-1, with a possible D match to TRBD2 (6 bases). In germline, CDR1 is LNHDA, CDR2 SQIVND (reference sequence). There are 14 residues in the CDR3. Trimming took off 3 bases at V and 4 bases at J, with 10 bases between the two ends. CDR3 bases: TGTGCCAGTAGTATTTGGGGGGATTACAATGAGCAGTTCTTC. Protein sequence: CASSIWGDYNEQFF. Full variable domain (missing parts from reference TRBV19 and TRBJ2-1): DGGITQSPKYLFRKEGQNVTLSCEQNLNHDAMYWYRQDPGQGLRLIYYSQIVNDFQKGDIAEGYSVSREKKESFPLTVTSAQKNPTAFYLCASSIWGDYNEQFFGPGTRLTVL.

The chain has TRBV6-5 and TRBJ2-7; maybe TRBD2 (7 bases). CDR3 length: 14 residues. Looked up from germline, CDR1 is MNHEY and CDR2 is SVGAGI. V was clipped by 5 bases and J by 2 bases, with 13 bases between them. Here the CDR3 reads CASSLRGGPYEQYF. In DNA form, the CDR3 reads TGTGCCAGCAGTCTAAGGGGGGGCCCCTACGAGCAGTACTTC.

Details on this clone: One end of the junction fails to match germline, which may point to a read error. This CDR3 reads CASPPSHEQYF. The CDR3 region has the DNA TGTGCCAGCCCTCCCTCCCACGAGCAGTACTTC. The chain has TRBV6-4 and TRBJ2-7; no reliable D call. The CDR3 has 11 residues. The V gene's germline CDR1 is MRHNA and CDR2 SNTAGT.

J is TRBJ1-4 and V is TRBV4-1, with no clear D. Germline V lookup: CDR1 MGHRA, CDR2 YSYEKL. The CDR3 extends over 15 amino acids. V lost 0 bases, J lost 5 bases, and 10 bases lay in between. CDR3 in amino acids: CASSQDRGVNEKLFF. The CDR3 DNA sequence: TGCGCCAGCAGCCAAGATCGAGGCGTCAATGAAAAACTGTTTTTT.

The chain combines TRBV7-9 with TRBJ1-2; D possibly corresponds to TRBD1 (5 bases). This CDR3 contains 15 residues. CDR1 is SEHNR, CDR2 FQNEAQ, per germline (reference sequence). V dropped 5 bases and J dropped 6 bases, with 19 bases sitting between them. CDR3 sequence: CASSPRSYGADGYTF. The CDR3 DNA sequence: TGTGCCAGCAGCCCGCGTTCATATGGGGCAGATGGCTACACCTTC.

This chain links TRBV5-1 with TRBJ2-2; a possible D gene is TRBD2 (5 bases). CDR1 is SGHRS, CDR2 YFSETQ, per germline. The CDR3 has 18 residues. V was cut by 0 bases and J by 0 bases, with 15 bases left in between. Written as DNA, the CDR3 is TGCGCCAGCAGCTTGGTCTTAGTAGCGTCTCCGAACACCGGGGAGCTGTTTTTT. Encoded protein: CASSLVLVASPNTGELFF.

J is TRBJ1-6 and V is TRBV20-1, with 9 nucleotides matching TRBD1. J lost 9 bases, V lost 3 bases, and 6 bases had no gene match. Germline V lookup: CDR1 DFQATT, CDR2 SNEGSKA (reference sequence). This CDR3 region has 14 residues. The CDR3 DNA reads as TGCAGTGCTAGTTTGACAGGGGGTAGTTCACCCCTCCACTTT. Its translation: CSASLTGGSSPLHF.

This chain uses TRBV30 with TRBJ1-3; D ambiguous. Germline V CDR1 and CDR2: GTSNPN, SVGIG (reference sequence). The CDR3 spans 15 residues. Trimming left V 4 bases short and J 2 bases short, with 15 bases between. For the CDR3, the DNA is TGTGCCTGGACCCCCCTACTAGGAACTGGAAACACCATATATTTT. Protein sequence: CAWTPLLGTGNTIYF.

The V and J genes are TRBV21-1 and TRBJ2-5; the DNA was not compared with TRBD2, the D call given in the table. TRBV21-1 is given as a pseudogene. The CDR3 loop spans 9 amino acids. For the CDR3, the DNA is TGTGTCCCACGGGAGGCCCAGTACTTC. It is translated as CVPREAQYF.

This clone was found once. The chain is built from TRBV10-2 and TRBJ2-3; 10 bases are a match to TRBD2. Germline V gene sequence: CDR1 WSHSY, CDR2 SAAADI. V shed 4 bases and J 5 bases; nucleotides not matched to a gene: 9. The length of the CDR3 is 16 residues. This chain's CDR3 is CASSGEAGGLLDTQYF. As DNA, the CDR3 is TGCGCCAGCAGTGGGGAAGCGGGGGGGCTTTTAGATACGCAGTATTTT.

The V and J genes are TRBV5-1 and TRBJ2-1, with 7 bases that match TRBD2. The CDR3 extends over 18 amino acids. J gave up 5 bases and V 4 bases, and 18 bases lay outside the gene matches. Germline-derived CDR1 and CDR2 are SGHRS and YFSETQ. CDR3 region: CASSKLAAPLRSDNEQFF. The CDR3 DNA follows: TGCGCCAGCAGCAAGCTAGCGGCCCCGCTACGCTCGGACAATGAGCAGTTCTTC. The full variable domain, in which reference TRBV5-1 and TRBJ2-1 provide the parts outside the CDR3, is KAGVTQTPRYLIKTRGQQVTLSCSPISGHRSVSWYQQTPGQGLQFLFEYFSETQRNKGNFPGRFSGRQFSNSRSEMNVSTLELGDSALYLCASSKLAAPLRSDNEQFFGPGTRLTVL.

V usage is TRBV2 and J usage is TRBJ2-7; TRBD1 agrees at 8 bases. Germline V gene data show CDR1 as SNHLY and CDR2 as FYNNEI. V trimming: 5 bases; J trimming: 2 bases; junction bases outside the gene matches: 5. CDR3 size: 14 residues. Written as DNA, the CDR3 is TGTGCCAGCAGTCGACAGGGGAAAACCTACGAGCAGTACTTC. Translation: CASSRQGKTYEQYF.

The chain has TRBV6-1 and TRBJ1-5; 10 positions agree with TRBD1. V trimming: 3 bases; J trimming: 2 bases; junction bases outside the gene matches: 4. This CDR3 is built from 16 residues. Looked up from germline, CDR1 is MNHNS and CDR2 is SASEGT. This CDR3 is CASSERDRGGNQPQHF. DNA of the CDR3: TGTGCCAGCAGTGAGAGGGACAGGGGTGGCAATCAGCCCCAGCATTTT.

V gene TRBV30 combines with J gene TRBJ2-1, with 14 bases that match TRBD2. Germline assignment: CDR1 GTSNPN and CDR2 SVGIG (reference sequence). Trimming removed 2 bases from V and 4 bases from J; junction bases left unmatched: 13. The CDR3 contains 19 residues. The CDR3 nucleotides read TGTGCCTGGAGTTCTCCGACCGGTTGGACTAGCGGGAGGTACAATGAGCAGTTCTTC. Translation gives CAWSSPTGWTSGRYNEQFF.

The chain employs TRBV7-9 and TRBJ1-2; D ambiguous. CDR1 SEHNR and CDR2 FQNEAQ come from the germline V gene (reference sequence). V lost 3 bases, J lost 8 bases, and 7 bases lay in between. The CDR3 is 11 residues long. The CDR3 loop is CASSLQKGYTF. CDR3 in DNA: TGTGCCAGCAGCTTGCAGAAAGGCTACACCTTC.

The chain couples TRBV9 to TRBJ2-7; TRBD2 matches 7 bases. Germline V gives CDR1 SGDLS, CDR2 YYNGEE. V was pared by 0 bases and J by 7 bases, with 10 bases of the junction left unmatched. The CDR3 covers 15 residues. Written as DNA, the CDR3 is TGTGCCAGCAGCGTAGGGGGAGGGTCCCGGGTAGAGCAGTACTTC. Translated: CASSVGGGSRVEQYF.

The V call is TRBV28, the J call TRBJ1-1; unclear D gene. CDR3 size: 14 residues. V lost 9 bases, J lost 1 base, and 15 bases lay in between. CDR1 and CDR2 (germline): MDHEN, SYDVKM. CDR3 residues: CASSAGSWNTEAFF. The CDR3 DNA sequence: TGTGCCAGTTCCGCGGGGTCATGGAACACTGAAGCTTTCTTT.

The J gene is TRBJ1-1, the V gene TRBV6-1; TRBD1 is a possible D gene (5 bases). The V gene lost 3 bases and the J gene lost 11 bases, with 16 bases spanning the gap. Germline-derived CDR1 and CDR2 are MNHNS and SASEGT. This CDR3 spans 13 amino acids. This CDR3 is CASSEIFSGNAFF. CDR3 in DNA: TGTGCCAGCAGTGAGATATTTTCAGGGAATGCTTTCTTT.

The chain is built from TRBV10-3 and TRBJ2-6; D not resolved. Germline values: CDR1 ENHRY, CDR2 SYGVKD. The V gene lost 8 bases and the J gene lost 2 bases, with 7 bases spanning the gap. The CDR3 is 13 amino acids. The chain's CDR3 is CAIAIAGANVLTF. The CDR3 DNA reads as TGTGCCATCGCAATAGCTGGGGCCAACGTCCTGACTTTC.

The chain joins TRBV30 to TRBJ2-3; TRBD1 matches at 10 bases. V shed 4 bases, J shed 2 bases, and the junction held 6 bases outside the gene matches. CDR1 and CDR2 (germline): GTSNPN, SVGIG (reference sequence). The CDR3 runs to 15 residues. As DNA, the CDR3 is TGTGCCTGGACCCGAGACAGGGGGCTCACAGATACGCAGTATTTT. It codes for CAWTRDRGLTDTQYF.

This clone appeared a single time. This chain joins TRBV6-5 and TRBJ1-5, with 7 positions matching TRBD1. CDR1 and CDR2 from the germline V gene are MNHEY and SVGAGI. CDR3 size: 14 residues. V was pared by 4 bases and J by 5 bases, with 5 bases of the junction left unmatched. This CDR3 reads CASSWTGSDQPQHF. CDR3 nucleotide sequence: TGTGCCAGCAGTTGGACAGGCTCGGATCAGCCCCAGCATTTT.

This sequence joins TRBV5-4 and TRBJ1-4, with D unclear. The CDR3 runs 17 residues. Trimming pared 4 bases from V and 6 bases from J, leaving 22 bases between. The germline CDR1 and CDR2 sequences are SGHNT and YYREEE (reference sequence). As DNA, the CDR3 is TGTGCCAGCAGCCCCGGCGAGGGAGGAGGCGGCCATGAAAAACTGTTTTTT. Its translation is CASSPGEGGGGHEKLFF. Drawing the rest from reference TRBV5-4 and TRBJ1-4, the complete variable domain is ETGVTQSPTHLIKTRGQQVTLRCSSQSGHNTVSWYQQALGQGPQFIFQYYREEENGRGNFPPRFSGLQFPNYSSELNVNALELDDSALYLCASSPGEGGGGHEKLFFGSGTQLSVL.

This clone has a handful of counts. The V gene is TRBV18, the J gene TRBJ1-5, with 9 nucleotides matching TRBD1. Germline V gene data show CDR1 as KGHSH and CDR2 as LQKENI. V was clipped by 6 bases and J by 6 bases; unmatched bases: 9. CDR3 length: 15 residues. CDR3 in amino acids: CASSLTGGLSQPQHF. CDR3 nucleotide sequence: TGTGCCAGCTCGCTGACAGGGGGTCTTTCTCAGCCCCAGCATTTT.

This chain connects TRBV11-2 to TRBJ1-5; D is uncertain. The CDR3 is 13 residues long. V was trimmed by 5 bases and J by 9 bases, leaving 14 bases between them. Germline V lookup: CDR1 SGHAT, CDR2 FQNNGV. The DNA for the CDR3 is TGTGCCAGCAGCCTACGACCCCCAGGGCCCCAGCATTTT. Its translation is CASSLRPPGPQHF.

Only one count was recorded for this clone. V and J are TRBV2 and TRBJ1-5; unclear D gene. Germline lookup yields CDR1 SNHLY and CDR2 FYNNEI. The CDR3 covers 15 residues. Deletions cut 6 bases from V and 0 bases from J, with 12 bases between. In DNA, the CDR3 is TGTGCCAGCAGGAGAGTCGGAGATAGCAATCAGCCCCAGCATTTT. This translates into CASRRVGDSNQPQHF.

The chain links TRBV14 to TRBJ2-3; D is unresolved. Trimming removed 2 bases from V and 2 bases from J, with 8 bases in between. Germline CDR1 is SGHDN and CDR2 is FVKESK. The CDR3 totals 14 residues. CDR3 DNA: TGTGCCAGCAGCCAAACCCAGGCCACAGATACGCAGTATTTT. It is translated as CASSQTQATDTQYF. The full variable domain, in which reference TRBV14 and TRBJ2-3 provide the parts outside the CDR3, is EAGVTQFPSHSVIEKGQTVTLRCDPISGHDNLYWYRRVMGKEIKFLLHFVKESKQDESGMPNNRFLAERTGGTYSTLKVQPAELEDSGVYFCASSQTQATDTQYFGPGTRLTVL.

The CDR3 is CAVGQNNNQPQHF. CDR3 nucleotide sequence: TGTGCCGTGGGACAGAATAACAATCAGCCCCAGCATTTT. This chain joins TRBV11-2 and TRBJ1-5; 7 positions match TRBD1. The germline gives CDR1 SGHAT, CDR2 FQNNGV. With 11 bases clipped from V and 3 bases from J, the junction kept 7 bases outside the gene matches. This CDR3 has 13 amino acids.

The chain combines TRBV13 with TRBJ2-3; maybe TRBD2 (5 bases). The V gene's germline CDR1 is PRHDT and CDR2 FYEKMQ (reference sequence). This CDR3 contains 15 residues. Trimming took off 4 bases at V and 0 bases at J, with 11 bases between the two ends. CDR3 residues: CASSSLGESTDTQYF. For the CDR3, the DNA is TGTGCCAGCAGCTCCCTGGGAGAGAGCACAGATACGCAGTATTTT.

This rearrangement joins TRBV19 to TRBJ2-1; a possible D gene is TRBD2 (5 bases). The CDR3 sequence is 15 residues long. V lost 3 bases and J lost 5, with 14 bases in between. CDR1 LNHDA and CDR2 SQIVND come from the germline V gene (reference sequence). The CDR3 is CASSISGLANNEQFF. CDR3 DNA: TGTGCCAGTAGTATTTCTGGGCTAGCTAACAATGAGCAGTTCTTC. The variable domain in full, completed from reference TRBV19 and TRBJ2-1, reads DGGITQSPKYLFRKEGQNVTLSCEQNLNHDAMYWYRQDPGQGLRLIYYSQIVNDFQKGDIAEGYSVSREKKESFPLTVTSAQKNPTAFYLCASSISGLANNEQFFGPGTRLTVL.